Listed below are T cell receptor beta chains from one sample, sequenced in a study of blood T cell repertoires in COVID-19. Sequencing was performed with immunoSEQ multiplex PCR; in TCRdb, only in-frame clones are kept and a portion is missing. The sample holds under 450,000 clones, around 87% seen once. The sequenced material came from PBMCs or T cells enriched from blood (not recorded which). Receptors were obtained from a man aged 25 to 40 who had recovered from COVID-19. Each CDR3 is given with its conserved first and last residue. D genes are given only for firm matches. Clone size is not always given. Where it is, it says once, few, many or a class for expanded clones.

abundance	d_gene	j_gene	v_gene	CDR3aa	CDR3nt
.	TRBD1	TRBJ2-7	TRBV10-1	CASSRTGEFYEQYF	TGCGCCAGCAGTCGGACAGGGGAATTCTACGAGCAGTACTTC
.	.	TRBJ1-5	TRBV5-1	CASSFDTGNQPQHF	TGCGCCAGCAGCTTCGATACGGGGAATCAGCCCCAGCATTTT
.	.	TRBJ1-2	TRBV4-2	CASSQAFRQPGGYTF	TGTGCCAGCAGCCAAGCGTTCCGACAACCAGGCGGCTACACCTTC
.	TRBD2	TRBJ2-3	TRBV12-5	CASGLVELAASTDTQYF	TGTGCTAGTGGTTTGGTAGAGCTAGCGGCGAGCACAGATACGCAGTATTTT
once	TRBD2	TRBJ2-5	TRBV9	CASSVSGAGQETQYF	TGTGCCAGCAGCGTAAGCGGGGCCGGGCAAGAGACCCAGTACTTC
.	TRBD1	TRBJ2-1	TRBV11-3	CASSAGTGAYNEQFF	TGTGCCAGCAGCGCCGGGACAGGGGCTTACAATGAGCAGTTCTTC
once	.	TRBJ1-1	TRBV6-5	CASSHMVMATWWAFF	TGTGCCAGCAGCCACATGGTAATGGCAACCTGGTGGGCTTTCTTT
.	.	TRBJ1-6	TRBV27	CASSGSSYNSPLHF	TGTGCCAGCAGTGGGAGCTCCTATAATTCACCCCTCCACTTT
.	.	TRBJ2-2	TRBV12-3/TRBV12-4	CASKRTGELFF	TGTGCCAGCAAGAGGACCGGGGAGCTGTTTTTT
.	TRBD2	TRBJ2-7	TRBV7-9	CASSLAGGYEQYF	TGTGCCAGCAGCCTGGCGGGGGGCTACGAGCAGTACTTC
.	TRBD1	TRBJ2-1	TRBV11-3	CASSSSGTGLDEQFF	TGTGCCAGCAGCTCCTCCGGGACAGGGTTGGATGAGCAGTTCTTC
.	TRBD1	TRBJ1-1	TRBV7-9	CASRPDTGANTEAFF	TGTGCCAGCAGACCCGATACAGGGGCGAACACTGAAGCTTTCTTT
.	.	TRBJ2-3	TRBV10-2	CASSELHYSTDTQYF	TGCGCCAGCAGTGAGTTACACTACAGCACAGATACGCAGTATTTT
.	TRBD2	TRBJ2-1	TRBV7-3	CASSPLGGGNEQFF	TGTGCCAGCAGCCCCCTCGGGGGGGGCAATGAGCAGTTCTTC
few	.	TRBJ1-5	TRBV19	CASRRTAHQPQHF	TGTGCCAGTAGGAGGACAGCCCATCAGCCCCAGCATTTT
.	.	TRBJ1-6	TRBV4-1	CASSQVGQGNYNSPLHF	TGCGCCAGCAGCCAAGTTGGGCAGGGGAACTATAATTCACCCCTCCACTTT
once	TRBD1	TRBJ1-1	TRBV6-5	CASRQPGQLNTEAFF	TGTGCCAGCAGGCAACCGGGACAGCTGAACACTGAAGCTTTCTTT
.	TRBD1	TRBJ1-6	TRBV19	CASSKMGQSSYNSPLHF	TGTGCCAGTAGTAAGATGGGACAGAGCTCCTATAATTCACCCCTCCACTTT
.	TRBD1	TRBJ1-2	TRBV19	CASSVLQGARSYGYTF	TGTGCCAGTAGTGTATTACAGGGGGCGCGAAGCTATGGCTACACCTTC
.	.	TRBJ2-2	TRBV29-1	CSVVGQGGTGELFF	TGCAGCGTTGTAGGGCAGGGGGGCACCGGGGAGCTGTTTTTT
once	.	TRBJ1-4	TRBV19	CATALSRTENEKLFF	TGTGCCACCGCCCTTAGTAGGACAGAGAATGAAAAACTGTTTTTT
.	.	TRBJ1-5	TRBV19	CASRPWGGNQPQHF	TGTGCCAGTAGGCCCTGGGGAGGGAATCAGCCCCAGCATTTT
.	.	TRBJ1-3	TRBV7-2	CASSLVGGWSSGNTIYF	TGTGCCAGCAGCTTAGTTGGGGGGTGGAGCTCTGGAAACACCATATATTTT
.	TRBD1	TRBJ1-5	TRBV27	CASGRGQGSNQPQHF	TGTGCCAGCGGGAGGGGACAGGGGAGCAATCAGCCCCAGCATTTT
.	.	TRBJ1-2	TRBV6-5	CASSQDSTNYGYTF	TGTGCCAGCAGTCAGGACAGTACCAACTATGGCTACACCTTC
.	TRBD2	TRBJ2-1	TRBV5-1	CASSTLTSAVYNEQFF	TGCGCCAGCAGCACGCTAACTAGCGCAGTCTACAATGAGCAGTTCTTC
.	.	TRBJ1-2	TRBV5-1	CASSFGHNYGYTF	TGCGCCAGCAGCTTCGGACACAACTATGGCTACACCTTC
.	.	TRBJ1-1	TRBV18	CASSLGTGTEAFF	TGTGCCAGCTCACTAGGTACGGGGACTGAAGCTTTCTTT
.	.	TRBJ1-6	TRBV11-1	CASSLKGDNSPLHF	TGTGCCAGCAGCTTAAAGGGGGACAATTCACCCCTCCACTTT
once	TRBD1	TRBJ1-6	TRBV7-6	CASSPGQNNSPLHF	TGTGCCAGCAGCCCGGGACAGAATAATTCACCCCTCCACTTT
once	.	TRBJ2-7	TRBV6-5	CASSYSQRSFYEQYF	TGTGCCAGCAGTTACAGCCAAAGATCGTTCTACGAGCAGTACTTC
.	.	TRBJ2-2	TRBV15	CATSREVGPGELFF	TGTGCCACCAGCAGAGAAGTGGGGCCCGGGGAGCTGTTTTTT
.	.	TRBJ1-3	TRBV7-9	CASSPANTIYF	TGTGCCAGCAGCCCCGCGAACACCATATATTTT
few	.	TRBJ1-1	TRBV30	CAWSLPDSLMNTEAFF	TGTGCCTGGAGTTTACCGGACAGCCTGATGAACACTGAAGCTTTCTTT
.	.	TRBJ1-5	TRBV18	CASSPLGGNQPQHF	TGTGCCAGCTCACCACTGGGCGGCAATCAGCCCCAGCATTTT
.	TRBD2	TRBJ2-7	TRBV3-1/TRBV3-2	CASSRHPREVIPDEQYF	TGTGCCAGCAGCCGACATCCCCGGGAGGTAATACCCGACGAGCAGTACTTC
.	TRBD1	TRBJ1-5	TRBV9	CASSGGQSNQPQHF	TGTGCCAGCAGCGGGGGACAGAGCAATCAGCCCCAGCATTTT
few	.	TRBJ1-2	TRBV18	CASSPGGADYGYTF	TGTGCCAGCTCACCAGGGGGCGCGGACTATGGCTACACCTTC
.	TRBD2	TRBJ2-3	TRBV9	CASSTTSGGMDTQYF	TGTGCCAGCAGCACCACTAGCGGAGGAATGGATACGCAGTATTTT
.	TRBD1	TRBJ1-5	TRBV6-9	CASSRQGSNQPQHF	TGTGCCAGCAGCCGACAGGGGAGCAATCAGCCCCAGCATTTT
.	TRBD2	TRBJ2-1	TRBV5-4	CASSLGGGAPGNEQFF	TGTGCCAGCAGCCTCGGCGGGGGGGCCCCAGGCAATGAGCAGTTCTTC
.	TRBD1	TRBJ1-2	TRBV18	CASSPRQGNYGYTF	TGTGCCAGCTCACCTCGACAGGGCAACTATGGCTACACCTTC
.	.	TRBJ1-2	TRBV29-1	CSAAGQNLYGYTF	TGCAGCGCCGCCGGACAGAACCTCTATGGCTACACCTTC
.	.	TRBJ1-1	TRBV12-3/TRBV12-4	CASSLGSGEAFF	TGTGCCAGCAGTTTGGGGAGCGGGGAAGCTTTCTTT
.	.	TRBJ2-2	TRBV9	CASSVDLEFWTPNTGELFF	TGTGCCAGCAGCGTAGATCTAGAGTTTTGGACACCGAACACCGGGGAGCTGTTTTTT
.	.	TRBJ1-1	TRBV29-1	CSVGGVNTEAFF	TGCAGCGTTGGAGGAGTGAACACTGAAGCTTTCTTT
.	.	TRBJ2-5	TRBV2	CASRVGAGWETQYF	TGTGCCAGCAGAGTGGGTGCAGGGTGGGAGACCCAGTACTTC
.	TRBD1	TRBJ2-1	TRBV7-8	CASSIRDRVQEQFF	TGTGCCAGCAGCATCCGGGACAGGGTCCAGGAGCAGTTCTTC
.	.	TRBJ1-5	TRBV9	CASSSGDSNQPQHF	TGTGCCAGCAGCTCCGGAGATAGCAATCAGCCCCAGCATTTT
.	.	TRBJ1-5	TRBV7-9	CASSLWTRGRNQPQHF	TGTGCCAGCAGCTTATGGACCCGAGGGAGGAATCAGCCCCAGCATTTT
once	.	TRBJ2-6	TRBV19	CASSTGYSGANVLTF	TGTGCCAGTTCAACAGGCTACTCTGGGGCCAACGTCCTGACTTTC
.	.	TRBJ2-5	TRBV29-1	CSVTGKETQYF	TGCAGCGTTACAGGAAAAGAGACCCAGTACTTC
once	.	TRBJ1-5	TRBV5-8	CASSPWDINQPQHF	TGTGCCAGCAGCCCCTGGGACATCAATCAGCCCCAGCATTTT
once	TRBD1	TRBJ1-4	TRBV29-1	CSVRQGAEKLFF	TGCAGCGTTAGGCAGGGGGCTGAAAAACTGTTTTTT
.	TRBD1	TRBJ1-5	TRBV4-1	CASSQVVDRDQPQHF	TGCGCCAGCAGCCAAGTGGTCGACAGGGATCAGCCCCAGCATTTT
.	TRBD2	TRBJ2-7	TRBV12-3/TRBV12-4	CASTPGGTYEQYF	TGTGCCAGCACCCCGGGGGGAACCTACGAGCAGTACTTC
.	TRBD1	TRBJ1-5	TRBV5-4	CASSSQGDNQPQHF	TGTGCCAGCAGCTCACAGGGGGACAATCAGCCCCAGCATTTT
.	.	TRBJ1-1	TRBV4-2	CASSQEGAGQAFF	TGTGCCAGCAGCCAAGAAGGGGCAGGTCAAGCTTTCTTT
.	.	TRBJ1-5	TRBV7-9	CASSLTGINQPQHF	TGTGCCAGCAGCTTAACAGGAATCAATCAGCCCCAGCATTTT